This T cell receptor beta chain derives from a study of T cell responses to AZD1222 COVID-19 vaccine. Study results and caveats: Regions left unmutated in variants are reportedly the target of nearly half of spike-specific TCRs. After the peak T cell response, and only then, were repertoires sampled. Recipients of AZD1222 seropositive at baseline numbered only five or six. Donors in the cohort were predominantly white British and more often female, and clonal diversity was possibly underestimated.

About this clone itself: The antigen is not known.

Per the germline V gene, CDR1 is MDHEN and CDR2 is SYDVKM. The V and J ends lost 2 bases and 7 bases respectively, with 15 bases between them. This CDR3 region has 15 residues. Assay used: immunoSEQ multiplex PCR; TCRdb lists only in-frame clones, some missing. The sample consists of roughly 100,000 clones, 88% of them appearing once. Sequenced here: peripheral blood, sampled on day 0 of AZD1222 vaccination. The J gene is TRBJ1-5, the V gene TRBV28, with D uncertain. The clonotype was recovered from an adult in good health. The DNA for the CDR3 is TGTGCCAGCAGTTTAACGGGCCGGGTTGGACAGCCCCAGCATTTT. This sequence encodes CASSLTGRVGQPQHF.